Listed below are T cell receptor beta chains from one sample, sequenced in a study of cytomegalovirus exposure and HLA in healthy donors. The assay was immunoSEQ multiplex PCR, and TCRdb's table has in-frame clones only and misses some. The listing contains 75,000 to 100,000 clones. What was sequenced was PBMCs. The receptors were gathered from a woman aged 60-70 years in good health and CMV-seronegative. Each CDR3 is given with its conserved first and last residue. The D gene is left open where the match is weak.

d_call	v_call	j_call	cdr3_nt	cdr3_aa
.	TRBV28	TRBJ2-7	TGTGCCAGCAGTCCCCCCCTCCTGACAGGTTACGAGCAGTACTTC	CASSPPLLTGYEQYF
.	TRBV30	TRBJ2-5	TGTGCCTGGCTGGGCAGGGGACGCCAAGAGACCCAGTACTTC	CAWLGRGRQETQYF
.	TRBV7-9	TRBJ1-4	TGTGCCAGCAGCTTTCAGGCAACTAATGAAAAACTGTTTTTT	CASSFQATNEKLFF
.	TRBV4-1	TRBJ2-7	TGCGCCAGCAGCCCGACTACTTCTGTGCGGAGGGTCTCCTACGAGCAGTACTTC	CASSPTTSVRRVSYEQYF
.	TRBV30	TRBJ2-6	TGTGCCTGGAACATACGCTCTGGGGCCAACGTCCTGACTTTC	CAWNIRSGANVLTF
.	TRBV19	TRBJ1-2	TGTGCCAGTAGTATGGGTATTAGGCAGGGCAACTATGGCTACACCTTC	CASSMGIRQGNYGYTF
.	TRBV5-6	TRBJ2-1	TGTGCCAGCGGGGGGGGCTCCAATGAGCAGTTCTTC	CASGGGSNEQFF
TRBD2	TRBV7-9	TRBJ2-7	TGTGCCAGCAGCCCCGGACTAGCGGTCTCCTACGAGCAGTACTTC	CASSPGLAVSYEQYF
.	TRBV7-9	TRBJ2-7	TGTGCCAGCAGCCACCCTCAGGAATTCACCTACGAGCAGTACTTC	CASSHPQEFTYEQYF
.	TRBV7-3	TRBJ1-1	TGTGCCAGCAGCGACTTGGGGGCCCCGAACACTGAAGCTTTCTTT	CASSDLGAPNTEAFF
.	TRBV19	TRBJ1-5	TGTGCCAGTAGTAGTTTGACTGCGGCCCAGCCCCAGCATTTT	CASSSLTAAQPQHF
.	TRBV28	TRBJ1-3	TGTGCCAGCAGTCCCATACGACAGGGAAACACCATATATTTT	CASSPIRQGNTIYF
TRBD2	TRBV7-2	TRBJ2-1	TGTGCCAGCAGCTTGGGTAGCGGGAATTTCAATGAGCAGTTCTTC	CASSLGSGNFNEQFF
TRBD1	TRBV5-4	TRBJ2-2	TGTGCCAGCAGCACACCAGACAGGGCCACCGGGGAGCTGTTTTTT	CASSTPDRATGELFF